Listed below are T cell receptor beta chains from one sample, sequenced in a study of CD8 T cells in ankylosing spondylitis. TCRdb reprocessed the 5' RACE reads via MiXCR and lists one record per CDR3 protein. This table holds more than 500,000 distinct CDR3 sequences, about 5% found once. Input material: blood, either unsorted or a sorted T cell fraction (not recorded which). Receptors originate from a male donor with ankylosing spondylitis. CDR3s include the opening cysteine and the closing phenylalanine or tryptophan. The order of the fields is CDR3 DNA, CDR3 protein, D gene, V gene, J gene, clone size. A D gene is named only where the DNA matches it firmly. Only part of the rows carry a size: once, few, many, or a class if the clone is expanded.

CDR3nt: TGTGCCAGCAGCTTAACAGGGGGCGGAACCTACGAGCAGTACTTC
CDR3aa: CASSLTGGGTYEQYF
d_gene: TRBD1
v_gene: TRBV7-2
j_gene: TRBJ2-7
abundance: few

CDR3nt: TGTGCCACCCGCCAGGGTTGGGAAAAACTGTTTTTT
CDR3aa: CATRQGWEKLFF
d_gene: NA
v_gene: TRBV2
j_gene: TRBJ1-4
abundance: many

CDR3nt: TGCGCCAGCTGGACAGGCGTGCCCAACACTGAAGCTTTCTTT
CDR3aa: CASWTGVPNTEAFF
d_gene: TRBD1
v_gene: TRBV10-2
j_gene: TRBJ1-1
abundance: many

CDR3nt: TGCGCCAGCAGCCAAGGACGTGACTCCTCCTACGAGCAGTACTTC
CDR3aa: CASSQGRDSSYEQYF
d_gene: NA
v_gene: TRBV4-3
j_gene: TRBJ2-7
abundance: many

CDR3nt: TGCGCCAGCAGCTTGGGAGCACCCAATGAGCAGTTCTTC
CDR3aa: CASSLGAPNEQFF
d_gene: NA
v_gene: TRBV5-1
j_gene: TRBJ2-1
abundance: NA

CDR3nt: TGTGCCAGCAGCTTAATTCCCCGGGCGACGAACACTGAAGCTTTCTTT
CDR3aa: CASSLIPRATNTEAFF
d_gene: NA
v_gene: TRBV7-3
j_gene: TRBJ1-1
abundance: NA

CDR3nt: TGTGCCAGCAGCTTAAGGACTAGCGGGAGCACAGATACGCAGTATTTT
CDR3aa: CASSLRTSGSTDTQYF
d_gene: TRBD2
v_gene: TRBV7-6
j_gene: TRBJ2-3
abundance: many

CDR3nt: TGCAGTGCTAGAGAGGGGGGAGGTGGCGAGCAGTACTTC
CDR3aa: CSAREGGGGEQYF
d_gene: NA
v_gene: TRBV20-1
j_gene: TRBJ2-7
abundance: many

CDR3nt: TGTGCCAGCAGTTCCCGGAGGCGGAATGAGCAGTTCTTC
CDR3aa: CASSSRRRNEQFF
d_gene: NA
v_gene: TRBV12-3/TRBV12-4
j_gene: TRBJ2-1
abundance: many

CDR3nt: TGCAGTGCTCATCCCCCCGCTCAGCCCCAGCATTTT
CDR3aa: CSAHPPAQPQHF
d_gene: NA
v_gene: TRBV20-1
j_gene: TRBJ1-5
abundance: many

CDR3nt: TGTGCCAGCACCCCGGGGCGGGATACGCAGTATTTT
CDR3aa: CASTPGRDTQYF
d_gene: NA
v_gene: TRBV7-2
j_gene: TRBJ2-3
abundance: NA

CDR3nt: TGCGCCAGCAGCTCCGTTTCCGGGACTACTAACACCGGGGAGCTGTTTTTT
CDR3aa: CASSSVSGTTNTGELFF
d_gene: TRBD2
v_gene: TRBV5-1
j_gene: TRBJ2-2
abundance: many

CDR3nt: TGTGCCAGCAGCCTCATGACAGGGGGCGTGACTGAAGCTTTCTTT
CDR3aa: CASSLMTGGVTEAFF
d_gene: TRBD1
v_gene: TRBV12-3/TRBV12-4
j_gene: TRBJ1-1
abundance: many

CDR3nt: TGTGCCAGGGGCTTCGGGGTCCTCAGCATTCAGTACTTC
CDR3aa: CARGFGVLSIQYF
d_gene: NA
v_gene: TRBV5-6
j_gene: TRBJ2-4
abundance: NA

CDR3nt: TGTGCCAGCAGCGTGGAAGGGACAGGGGTCTACAATGAGCAGTTCTTC
CDR3aa: CASSVEGTGVYNEQFF
d_gene: TRBD1
v_gene: TRBV9
j_gene: TRBJ2-1
abundance: many

CDR3nt: TGCAGTGCCTCGAGAGGGGGGGAAAAACTGTTTTTT
CDR3aa: CSASRGGEKLFF
d_gene: NA
v_gene: TRBV20-1
j_gene: TRBJ1-4
abundance: many

CDR3nt: TGTGCCAGCAGTTCAAGGGCCCTTGCAGAGACCCAGTACTTC
CDR3aa: CASSSRALAETQYF
d_gene: NA
v_gene: TRBV12-3/TRBV12-4
j_gene: TRBJ2-5
abundance: many

CDR3nt: TGTGCCAGCAGTGAATTATGGTTAGCAACGCAGTATTTT
CDR3aa: CASSELWLATQYF
d_gene: NA
v_gene: TRBV25-1
j_gene: TRBJ2-3
abundance: many

CDR3nt: TGTGCCAGCAGCCGCTCGGGACAGGGCGATGGCTACACCTTC
CDR3aa: CASSRSGQGDGYTF
d_gene: TRBD1
v_gene: TRBV4-2
j_gene: TRBJ1-2
abundance: many

CDR3nt: TGCGCCAGCAGCTCACACAGGGAGGCCGCTGAAGCTTTCTTT
CDR3aa: CASSSHREAAEAFF
d_gene: NA
v_gene: TRBV5-1
j_gene: TRBJ1-1
abundance: many

CDR3nt: TGTGCCAGCAGTTACCTACAGGGGGCTGGGGCCAACGTCCTGACTTTC
CDR3aa: CASSYLQGAGANVLTF
d_gene: TRBD1
v_gene: TRBV12-3/TRBV12-4
j_gene: TRBJ2-6
abundance: few

CDR3nt: TGCAGCGCTTGGCAGAATGAAAAACTGTTTTTT
CDR3aa: CSAWQNEKLFF
d_gene: NA
v_gene: TRBV29-1
j_gene: TRBJ1-4
abundance: many

CDR3nt: TGTGCCAGCAGTCCTGGCCCCCCCGGACTAGCGGGAGCAGATGAGCAGTTCTTC
CDR3aa: CASSPGPPGLAGADEQFF
d_gene: TRBD2
v_gene: TRBV12-3/TRBV12-4
j_gene: TRBJ2-1
abundance: few

CDR3nt: TGTGCCAGCAGCGAGCGGACAGGGTTGAACACTGAAGCTTTCTTT
CDR3aa: CASSERTGLNTEAFF
d_gene: TRBD1
v_gene: TRBV9
j_gene: TRBJ1-1
abundance: many

CDR3nt: TGTGCCAGCTCAGGGACAACCTACGAGCAGTACTTC
CDR3aa: CASSGTTYEQYF
d_gene: NA
v_gene: TRBV18
j_gene: TRBJ2-7
abundance: many

CDR3nt: TGTGCCAGCAGCCCCGTCGCAGGCACCATATATTTT
CDR3aa: CASSPVAGTIYF
d_gene: NA
v_gene: TRBV12-3/TRBV12-4
j_gene: TRBJ1-3
abundance: many

CDR3nt: TGCAGTGCTTCTGACTATTCCCAAGAGACCCAGTACTTC
CDR3aa: CSASDYSQETQYF
d_gene: NA
v_gene: TRBV20-1
j_gene: TRBJ2-5
abundance: many